This is a list of T cell receptor beta chains from one sample in a study of Graves' ophthalmopathy and Graves' hyperthyroidism. Using its own MiXCR run on the multiplex PCR reads, TCRdb lists one record per CDR3 protein. The data contain approximately 460,000 distinct CDR3 sequences, about an eighth of them singletons. The specimen sequenced was blood. The receptors were sampled from a woman in her twenties or thirties with Graves' ophthalmopathy. The CDR3 runs from the conserved cysteine through the conserved F or W. Fields, in order: CDR3 DNA, CDR3 protein, V gene, D gene, J gene, clone size, CDR3 length. D genes are given only for firm matches. Where a row states a size, it is once, few, many or the class of an expanded clone; other rows omit it.

TGTGCCAGCAGCCGGACTAGCGGGAGGAGGTCTATCTACGAGCAGTACTTC	CASSRTSGRRSIYEQYF	TRBV11-2	TRBD2	TRBJ2-7	NA	17
TGTGCCAGCAGCCACGACAGGGGATTAAACACCATATATTTT	CASSHDRGLNTIYF	TRBV28	TRBD1	TRBJ1-3	many	14
TGTGCCAGCAGTCCAGTGGTAGGGAGCAATCAGCCCCAGCATTTT	CASSPVVGSNQPQHF	TRBV6-1	NA	TRBJ1-5	many	15
TGTGCCAGCAGTTGGGGCCGACGGGAGGCTTCCTATGGCTACACCTTC	CASSWGRREASYGYTF	TRBV7-8	NA	TRBJ1-2	NA	16
TGTGCCAGCAGTTTAGTTCAGGGGGTCTACACCTTC	CASSLVQGVYTF	TRBV12-3/TRBV12-4	TRBD1	TRBJ1-2	many	12
TGTGCCAGCAGTTACTGGATTGGGGGCTACGAGCAGTACTTC	CASSYWIGGYEQYF	TRBV6-2/TRBV6-3	NA	TRBJ2-7	many	14
TGTGCCAGCAGTTACGACGGAGTACGACATTCCTACGAGCAGTACTTC	CASSYDGVRHSYEQYF	TRBV6-5	NA	TRBJ2-7	NA	16
TGTGCCAGCGGGCGGGGGACTGAAGCTTTCTTT	CASGRGTEAFF	TRBV6-2/TRBV6-3	NA	TRBJ1-1	many	11
TGTGCCAGCAGTGACCCTGGACAGGGGCTTGATCAGCCCCAGCATTTT	CASSDPGQGLDQPQHF	TRBV6-4	TRBD1	TRBJ1-5	many	16
TGCGCCAGCAATTCCCACCAGGGAACCGAGCAGTACTTC	CASNSHQGTEQYF	TRBV5-1	NA	TRBJ2-7	NA	13
TGTGCCAGTAGGGCAAAACAGACGTCGGGGACCCAGTACTTC	CASRAKQTSGTQYF	TRBV19	NA	TRBJ2-5	many	14
TGTGCCAGCCGAAAGATTGGTGACATTAAGTACTTC	CASRKIGDIKYF	TRBV28	NA	TRBJ2-4	many	12
TGTGCCAGCAGCTTAGTACCGTCCCCTCTGGTAGTCAGGGAGACCCAGTACTTC	CASSLVPSPLVVRETQYF	TRBV7-8	NA	TRBJ2-5	many	18
TGTGCCAGCAGTTACTCCCCGGGACTAGGAGTGGAGACCCAGTACTTC	CASSYSPGLGVETQYF	TRBV6-5	TRBD2	TRBJ2-5	many	16
TGTGCCAGCAGCCGCTTCACAGGGTTACCCTGCGAGCAGTACTTC	CASSRFTGLPCEQYF	TRBV11-2	NA	TRBJ2-7	few	15
TGTGCCAGCAGTGAGTGGTCGGAAGAAGCTTTCTTT	CASSEWSEEAFF	TRBV6-1	NA	TRBJ1-1	few	12
TGTGCCAGCAGTTTAAAGGGAGGTGGGGTCAACGTCCTGACTTTC	CASSLKGGGVNVLTF	TRBV12-3/TRBV12-4	NA	TRBJ2-6	many	15
TGCGCCAGCAGCTTGGTCTCTGATCGGGAGCTGTTTTTT	CASSLVSDRELFF	TRBV5-1	NA	TRBJ2-2	few	13
TGCAGCGTTGATAGCGGGCTTAGGGAGACCCAGTACTTC	CSVDSGLRETQYF	TRBV29-1	TRBD2	TRBJ2-5	few	13
TGTGCCAGCAGCCCTGGGACACCTCCGGAAAACTACGAGCAGTACTTC	CASSPGTPPENYEQYF	TRBV9	NA	TRBJ2-7	many	16
TGTGCCAGCAGTGTTCAGGGGGCGGGAAACATTCAGTACTTC	CASSVQGAGNIQYF	TRBV6-1	TRBD1	TRBJ2-4	few	14
TGTGCCAGCAGTCGGCGGGGCGACTATGGCTACACCTTC	CASSRRGDYGYTF	TRBV6-1	NA	TRBJ1-2	few	13
TGTGCCAGCAGTTTTGCGGGGGGCGGGAGCTACGAGCAGTACTTC	CASSFAGGGSYEQYF	TRBV12-3/TRBV12-4	TRBD2	TRBJ2-7	NA	15
TGTGCCACGGCTCACTCCCTGGGGACCGGGGAGCTGTTTTTT	CATAHSLGTGELFF	TRBV24-1	NA	TRBJ2-2	many	14
TGTGCCAGCAGGCGGGGGAAGGACGAGCAGTACTTC	CASRRGKDEQYF	TRBV6-1	TRBD2	TRBJ2-7	NA	12
TGTGCCAGCGCAGGGGTTCCGCAAGAGACCCAGTACTTC	CASAGVPQETQYF	TRBV11-2	NA	TRBJ2-5	many	13
TGTGCCTGGAGCGGGGGGGAAGGTGAAGCTTTCTTT	CAWSGGEGEAFF	TRBV30	NA	TRBJ1-1	many	12
TGTGCCAGCTCACCGACAGTAATCGCCTACGAGCAGTACTTC	CASSPTVIAYEQYF	TRBV18	NA	TRBJ2-7	many	14
TGTGCCAGCAGCGTGGAAGGTGGGAACCGTGGGGGCTACACCTTC	CASSVEGGNRGGYTF	TRBV9	NA	TRBJ1-2	many	15
TGCAGTGCTAGCTCGGGACAGGGTTACGAACAGTACTTC	CSASSGQGYEQYF	TRBV20-1	TRBD1	TRBJ2-7	many	13
TGTGCCAGCAGTTTATCCAGACGGGGCGGGGAGACCCAGTACTTC	CASSLSRRGGETQYF	TRBV27	NA	TRBJ2-5	many	15